The clone carrying this T cell receptor beta chain showed up just a few times. Time point: newly diagnosed GD, antithyroid drugs for less than 3 months. With RNA extracted from PBMCs as input, the TCR library was made. For TCR beta, libraries came from iRepertoire HTBI primers and Arm-PCR of CDR3 regions. TCRdb processed the multiplex PCR reads anew with MiXCR; each CDR3 protein has one entry. The sample has roughly 420,000 distinct CDR3 sequences, roughly 17% seen once; the top ten hold 9.5% to 12%. This record belongs to a study of regulatory T cells in long-lasting Graves disease. This same sample was also taken into another study, of T cells in Graves' hyperthyroidism and ophthalmopathy. From that study: The HTBI primer set served for first-round RT-PCR of the TCR CDR3. Most thyroid clonotypes that were expanded above 0.001 also turned up in blood. Ophthalmopathy onset followed model prediction by a median about six months.

Sequences were derived from peripheral blood mononuclear cells (PBMCs), sampled at new diagnosis, from a patient treated with antithyroid drugs. The sequence came from a woman between 25 and 40 years old with Graves disease.

CDR3 DNA sequence: TGCAGTGCTAGATTCGGATACACCGGGGAGCTGTTTTTT. As protein: CSARFGYTGELFF. The chain links TRBV20-1 to TRBJ2-2; D gene unclear. CDR1 is DFQATT, CDR2 SNEGSKA, per germline (reference sequence). This CDR3 region has 13 residues. V lost 2 bases and J lost 3, with 7 bases in between.